This entry lists 28 T cell receptor beta chains sequenced from one sample in a study of cytomegalovirus exposure and HLA in healthy donors. Amplification used 60 Vbeta primers and 13 Jbeta primers. Here immunoSEQ multiplex PCR was the method, and the copy in TCRdb shows in-frame clones only, minus some. The table shows some 200,000 clones, with more than 75% occurring only once. Sequencing was carried out using PBMCs. These receptors all stem from a woman between 50 and 59 years old in good health and CMV-seropositive.

The chain recombines TRBV5-5 with TRBJ2-7; the D gene is possibly TRBD2 (6 bases). V shed 3 bases and J shed 4 bases, with 11 bases lying between them. CDR1 and CDR2 (germline): SGHKS, YYEKEE (reference sequence). CDR3 length: 13 amino acids. The CDR3 sequence is CASSSGDGYEQYF. Here the CDR3 DNA reads TGTGCCAGCAGCTCGGGGGACGGTTACGAGCAGTACTTC.

This clone has just a few counts. The chain employs TRBV6-6 and TRBJ1-2; the match to TRBD1 covers 7 bases. With 0 bases clipped from V and 2 bases from J, the junction kept 3 bases outside the gene matches. This CDR3 is 15 amino acids long. Looked up from germline, CDR1 is MNHNY and CDR2 is SVGAGI (reference sequence). In nucleotides, the CDR3 is TGTGCCAGCAGTTACTCGACAGGGCAAAACTATGGCTACACCTTC. Translating it yields CASSYSTGQNYGYTF.

This clone was seen a single time. The CDR3 protein is CASCRELNSPLHF. The DNA for the CDR3 is TGTGCCAGCTGTAGAGAACTTAATTCACCCCTCCACTTT. The chain couples TRBV5-6 to TRBJ1-6; no reliable D call. Germline V gives CDR1 SGHDT, CDR2 YYEEEE. This CDR3 is 13 amino acids long. V lost 7 bases, J lost 6 bases, and 11 bases lay in between.

The chain has TRBV13 and TRBJ2-7; 14 positions agree with TRBD2. The CDR3 is 18 amino acids. V was pared by 5 bases and J by 7 bases, with 16 bases of the junction left unmatched. Germline V gene sequence: CDR1 PRHDT, CDR2 FYEKMQ (reference sequence). The CDR3, as DNA: TGTGCCAGCAGCCTCGGACTAGCGGGGGGTCCTACGGTACGAGAGCAGTACTTC. It is translated as CASSLGLAGGPTVREQYF.

This chain joins TRBV18 and TRBJ1-6; 9 nucleotides match TRBD1. The CDR3 extends over 13 amino acids. V dropped 4 bases and J dropped 10; count of bases not matched to a gene: 2. Germline V gene data show CDR1 as KGHSH and CDR2 as LQKENI. The CDR3 here is CASSRDRDSPLHF. DNA of the CDR3: TGTGCCAGCTCACGGGACAGGGACTCACCCCTCCACTTT.

The rearrangement joins TRBV7-3 to TRBJ2-6; 11 bases agree with TRBD1. The CDR3 contains 18 residues. Germline CDR1 and CDR2: SGHTA and FQGTGA. The trim removed 5 bases at V and 0 bases at J, leaving 6 bases unmatched. The CDR3 loop reads CASSLGTGGLSGANVLTF. Written as DNA, the CDR3 is TGTGCCAGCAGCCTGGGGACAGGGGGTCTCTCTGGGGCCAACGTCCTGACTTTC.

V gene TRBV11-3 combines with J gene TRBJ2-7; the D gene is possibly TRBD2 (6 bases). Trimming took off 6 bases at V and 0 bases at J, with 12 bases between the two ends. CDR1 SGHNT and CDR2 YENEEA come from the germline V gene. This CDR3 region has 14 residues. The CDR3 DNA follows: TGTGCCAGCAGTGGGGGACTCCGCTCCTACGAGCAGTACTTC. Translation gives CASSGGLRSYEQYF.

J is TRBJ2-5 and V is TRBV12-5; D call uncertain. The germline CDR1 and CDR2 sequences are LGHNT and FRNRAP. CDR3 size: 12 residues. Trimming pared 0 bases from V and 5 bases from J, leaving 4 bases between. This CDR3 is CASGLVGETQYF. In nucleotides, the CDR3 is TGTGCTAGTGGTTTGGTCGGGGAGACCCAGTACTTC.

This chain joins TRBV6-6 and TRBJ2-5; the D is unclear. Germline assignment: CDR1 MNHNY and CDR2 SVGAGI (reference sequence). The CDR3 extends over 11 amino acids. Deletions cut 8 bases from V and 1 base from J, with 5 bases between. CDR3 DNA sequence: TGTGCCAGCTCGGGCCAAGAGACCCAGTACTTC. Its protein product is CASSGQETQYF.

The chain links TRBV7-2 to TRBJ2-1; no reliable D call. This CDR3 region has 15 residues. Germline V gene sequence: CDR1 SGHTA, CDR2 FQGNSA. V was pared by 0 bases and J by 13 bases, with 19 bases between. In DNA, the CDR3 is TGTGCCAGCAGCTTAGCGCCCCTAGTGCTAATATCACAGTTCTTC. Translating it yields CASSLAPLVLISQFF.

Of note for this clone: At one of its ends the junction is not consistent with the germline gene, which may arise from a read error. Within the sample, other DNA sequences also encode this same CDR3. The V gene is TRBV7-7, the J gene TRBJ2-7; TRBD1 agrees at 8 bases. Germline V gene sequence: CDR1 SSHAT, CDR2 FNYEAQ (reference sequence). This CDR3 is built from 13 residues. The CDR3 bases are TGTGCTAGCAGCCCCGACAGGGGCTACGAGCAGTACTTC. Its protein is CASSPDRGYEQYF.

In this sample, this clone turned up a few times. The chain has TRBV28 and TRBJ2-7; 8 bases align to TRBD2. The CDR3 sequence is 13 residues long. Germline loops: CDR1 MDHEN, CDR2 SYDVKM. V shed 6 bases and J 2 bases; nucleotides not matched to a gene: 3. CDR3 protein: CASRGGLAYEQYF. CDR3 in DNA: TGTGCCAGCAGGGGGGGACTAGCCTACGAGCAGTACTTC.

CDR3 region: CASSLGGGGNTEAFF. CDR3 bases: TGCGCCAGCAGCTTGGGTGGGGGGGGGAACACTGAAGCTTTCTTT. The rearrangement joins TRBV5-1 to TRBJ1-1; D perhaps matches TRBD1 (5 bases). Trimming removed 0 bases from V and 1 base from J, with 10 bases in between. This CDR3 is built from 15 residues. Germline assignment: CDR1 SGHRS and CDR2 YFSETQ. The full variable domain, its missing parts supplied by reference TRBV5-1 and TRBJ1-1, is KAGVTQTPRYLIKTRGQQVTLSCSPISGHRSVSWYQQTPGQGLQFLFEYFSETQRNKGNFPGRFSGRQFSNSRSEMNVSTLELGDSALYLCASSLGGGGNTEAFFGQGTRLTVV.

The chain is built from TRBV2 and TRBJ2-7; TRBD1 matches at 8 bases. CDR3 length: 14 residues. With 10 bases clipped from V and 3 bases from J, the junction kept 11 bases outside the gene matches. The germline CDR1 and CDR2 sequences are SNHLY and FYNNEI. CDR3 loop: CATSAGGLYYEQYF. In DNA form, the CDR3 reads TGTGCCACCTCCGCAGGGGGCCTATACTACGAGCAGTACTTC.

The genes are TRBV2 and TRBJ2-5; TRBD1 might be the D (6 bases). V lost 4 bases and J lost 2, with 14 bases in between. Germline CDR1 and CDR2: SNHLY and FYNNEI. The CDR3 is made up of 15 amino acids. For the CDR3, the DNA is TGTGCCAGCAGTGGGAGGACAGTAAGACAAGAGACCCAGTACTTC. Translated: CASSGRTVRQETQYF.

The genes are TRBV6-1 and TRBJ2-7, with 11 bases aligning to TRBD1. Germline CDR1 reads MNHNS; CDR2 reads SASEGT. V gave up 0 bases and J gave up 4 bases; unmatched junction bases: 8. The CDR3 sequence is 17 residues long. The CDR3 here is CASSEASGTGGFYEQYF. CDR3 in DNA: TGTGCCAGCAGTGAAGCCTCCGGGACAGGGGGTTTTTACGAGCAGTACTTC.

The chain is built from TRBV7-3 and TRBJ1-5, with D perhaps TRBD1 (5 bases). Germline CDR1 reads SGHTA; CDR2 reads FQGTGA. V was shortened by 8 bases and J by 9 bases, with 17 bases between the two germline ends. CDR3 size: 13 residues. The CDR3 DNA is TGTGCCAGCGCACAAGGGGAGGGGAGGCCCCAGCATTTT. It translates to CASAQGEGRPQHF. Full variable domain (remainder filled in from reference TRBV7-3 and TRBJ1-5): GAGVSQTPSNKVTEKGKYVELRCDPISGHTALYWYRQSLGQGPEFLIYFQGTGAADDSGLPNDRFFAVRPEGSVSTLKIQRTERGDSAVYLCASAQGEGRPQHFGDGTRLSIL.

This chain joins TRBV6-1 and TRBJ2-7; no reliable D call. The CDR3 is 13 amino acids. V shed 5 bases and J shed 3 bases, with 11 bases lying between them. Germline V gene data show CDR1 as MNHNS and CDR2 as SASEGT. CDR3 sequence: CASSTDTFYEQYF. DNA of the CDR3: TGTGCCAGCAGTACCGACACCTTCTACGAGCAGTACTTC.

This chain connects TRBV5-5 to TRBJ1-1; D gene uncertain. This CDR3 contains 13 residues. Germline-derived CDR1 and CDR2 are SGHKS and YYEKEE (reference sequence). V was trimmed by 5 bases and J by 0 bases, leaving 8 bases between them. As DNA, the CDR3 is TGTGCCAGCAGACAGAGCTTGAACACTGAAGCTTTCTTT. This sequence encodes CASRQSLNTEAFF.

The V call is TRBV5-1, the J call TRBJ2-7; D might be TRBD1 (6 bases). V dropped 3 bases and J dropped 0 bases, with 10 bases sitting between them. The CDR3 is made up of 14 amino acids. Germline-derived CDR1 and CDR2 are SGHRS and YFSETQ. The CDR3 region is CASSWDTFSYEQYF. CDR3 DNA: TGCGCCAGCAGCTGGGACACCTTCTCCTACGAGCAGTACTTC.

The chain couples TRBV6-5 to TRBJ1-2; D uncertain. Trimming left V 4 bases short and J 7 bases short, with 13 bases between. The CDR3 has 13 residues. Germline lookup yields CDR1 MNHEY and CDR2 SVGAGI. The CDR3 protein is CASSSPGGSGYTF. The CDR3 DNA sequence: TGTGCCAGCAGTTCCCCGGGTGGCTCTGGCTACACCTTC.

The chain joins TRBV18 to TRBJ2-2; D remains unclear. V dropped 5 bases and J dropped 0 bases, with 7 bases sitting between them. CDR1 is KGHSH, CDR2 LQKENI, per germline. This CDR3 is 14 amino acids long. In DNA form, the CDR3 reads TGTGCCAGCTCAGTCAGTTCGAACACCGGGGAGCTGTTTTTT. Protein: CASSVSSNTGELFF.

The genes are TRBV5-1 and TRBJ2-2; 12 bases map to TRBD2. This CDR3 has 17 amino acids. CDR1 and CDR2 from the germline V gene are SGHRS and YFSETQ. V lost 1 base to trimming and J lost 5 bases; unmatched junction nucleotides: 6. CDR3 protein: CASSLTGLAGRTGELFF. The DNA of the CDR3 is TGCGCCAGCAGCTTGACCGGACTAGCGGGGCGGACCGGGGAGCTGTTTTTT.

The sample holds one count of this clone. V and J are TRBV19 and TRBJ2-1; possibly TRBD1 for D (6 bases). Germline V gene data show CDR1 as LNHDA and CDR2 as SQIVND (reference sequence). V lost 2 bases to trimming and J lost 6 bases, with 11 bases between them. The CDR3 contains 14 residues. The CDR3 spells CASSINWGRNEQFF. CDR3 DNA: TGTGCCAGTAGTATAAATTGGGGGCGCAATGAGCAGTTCTTC.

The sample holds a few counts of this clone. The chain employs TRBV5-6 and TRBJ1-4; a weak D match, TRBD1 (5 bases). This CDR3 is built from 15 residues. CDR1 SGHDT and CDR2 YYEEEE come from the germline V gene. V gave up 0 bases and J gave up 5 bases, with 11 bases separating them. This CDR3 is CASSLDGAQNEKLFF. In DNA form, the CDR3 reads TGTGCCAGCAGCTTGGATGGGGCGCAGAATGAAAAACTGTTTTTT. Drawing the rest from reference TRBV5-6 and TRBJ1-4, the complete variable domain is DAGVTQSPTHLIKTRGQQVTLRCSPKSGHDTVSWYQQALGQGPQFIFQYYEEEERQRGNFPDRFSGHQFPNYSSELNVNALLLGDSALYLCASSLDGAQNEKLFFGSGTQLSVL.

As for this clone: Other DNA sequences in the sample encode the same CDR3. The chain uses TRBV18 and TRBJ1-5; D is possibly TRBD1 (5 bases). This CDR3 has 13 residues. V gave up 6 bases and J gave up 4 bases, with 10 bases separating them. Germline V lookup: CDR1 KGHSH, CDR2 LQKENI. This chain's CDR3 is CASSPNRNQPQHF. CDR3 nucleotide sequence: TGTGCCAGCTCGCCAAACAGGAATCAGCCCCAGCATTTT.

This chain joins TRBV28 and TRBJ1-3, with 9 bases identical to TRBD1. The germline CDR1 and CDR2 sequences are MDHEN and SYDVKM. Trimming at V came to 5 bases and at J to 5 bases, leaving 10 bases not matched to a gene. The CDR3 runs to 16 residues. The CDR3 sequence is CASSNPQGAVRNTIYF. The CDR3 nucleotides read TGTGCCAGCAGTAACCCACAGGGGGCGGTTAGAAACACCATATATTTT.

The chain combines TRBV5-1 with TRBJ2-7; 7 positions agree with TRBD1. The ends lost 4 bases at V and 4 bases at J; junction bases unmatched: 8. CDR1 SGHRS and CDR2 YFSETQ come from the germline V gene. The CDR3 is 14 residues long. CDR3 sequence: CASSTGTAEYEQYF. The CDR3 nucleotides read TGCGCCAGCAGCACCGGGACAGCCGAATACGAGCAGTACTTC.